This TCR beta chain was sequenced in a study of molecular identifiers for immune sequencing clone quantification. CDR3 size: 15 residues. V dropped 2 bases and J dropped 7 bases, with 14 bases sitting between them. Looked up from germline, CDR1 is MNHEY and CDR2 is SVGAGI. One entry per CDR3 protein, called by TCRdb with MiXCR from the PCR reads. In the table there are hundreds of thousands of distinct CDR3 sequences, over 25% of which are singletons. The TCR sequence derives from a human donor in good health. Some libraries in this study had Jurkat cell RNA spiked in. V is TRBV6-5 and J is TRBJ1-4; D unresolved. Sequencing used naive CD8+ T cells from blood, with Jurkat cell RNA spiked in. Subset denoted: FACS-sorted CD8+CD4-CCR7+CD45RA+ naive T cells. The CDR3 region has the DNA TGTGCCAGCAGTTACGATCTGGTCGCGCGTGAAAAACTGTTTTTT. It is translated as CASSYDLVAREKLFF.